What follows are 10 T cell receptor beta chains derived from one specimen sequenced in a study of blood T cell repertoires in COVID-19. TCRdb keeps only in-frame clones here, not all; method: immunoSEQ multiplex PCR. The data show roughly 210,000 clones, 87% seen once. The sample was PBMCs or T cells enriched from blood (not recorded which). These receptors were taken from a young man in a cohort exposed to, infected with or recovered from COVID-19 (not recorded which).

The rearrangement joins TRBV5-5 to TRBJ1-5, with TRBD1 identical over 8 bases. The CDR3 runs to 19 residues. Looked up from germline, CDR1 is SGHKS and CDR2 is YYEKEE (reference sequence). V shed 6 bases and J 6 bases; nucleotides not matched to a gene: 23. The CDR3 DNA is TGTGCCAGCAAACCAGACCCTCAGGGGGCGGGATCTTCAGGTCAGCCCCAGCATTTT. The encoded protein is CASKPDPQGAGSSGQPQHF.

Here the CDR3 reads CASSWPGQRDTEAFF. The CDR3, as DNA: TGCGCCAGCAGCTGGCCGGGACAGCGGGACACTGAAGCTTTCTTT. The V gene is TRBV5-1, the J gene TRBJ1-1, with 7 bases matching TRBD1. Germline CDR1 SGHRS, CDR2 YFSETQ. The CDR3 has 15 residues. With 3 bases clipped from V and 3 bases from J, the junction kept 8 bases outside the gene matches.

CDR3 nucleotide sequence: TGTGCCAGCAGCCAACCGTCAACTAATGAAAAACTGTTTTTT. Its protein product is CASSQPSTNEKLFF. The J gene is TRBJ1-4, the V gene TRBV14; D not certain. V was shortened by 2 bases and J by 0 bases, with 4 bases between the two germline ends. Germline CDR1 is SGHDN and CDR2 is FVKESK. The CDR3 has 14 residues.

The chain carries TRBV18 and TRBJ1-5; 9 nucleotides agree with TRBD1. Germline CDR1 KGHSH, CDR2 LQKENI. The V segment lost 3 bases and the J segment 7 bases; nucleotides outside the gene matches: 7. CDR3 length: 15 amino acids. The CDR3, as DNA: TGTGCCAGCTCACCTGGGACAGGGCTTAACCAGCCCCAGCATTTT. This encodes CASSPGTGLNQPQHF.

This clone was picked up one time. The CDR3 here is CASSSQPSVEPQHF. For the CDR3, the DNA is TGTGCCAGCAGCTCGCAACCAAGTGTAGAGCCCCAGCATTTT. The J gene is TRBJ1-5, the V gene TRBV7-2; no clear D. The germline V gene has CDR1 SGHTA and CDR2 FQGNSA. There are 14 residues in the CDR3. V lost 4 bases to trimming and J lost 8 bases, with 15 bases between them.

The chain carries TRBV19 and TRBJ1-1, with 7 bases matching TRBD1. The ends lost 4 bases at V and 0 bases at J; junction bases unmatched: 5. CDR1 and CDR2 (germline): LNHDA, SQIVND (reference sequence). The CDR3 length is 15 residues. The CDR3 loop reads CASSKNDRVNTEAFF. The CDR3 region has the DNA TGTGCCAGTAGTAAGAACGACAGGGTGAACACTGAAGCTTTCTTT.

The V and J genes are TRBV4-2 and TRBJ1-1; no clear D gene. V was cut by 1 base and J by 9 bases, with 21 bases left in between. The CDR3 length is 16 residues. From germline, CDR1 is LGHNA and CDR2 YNFKEQ. CDR3 DNA sequence: TGTGCCAGCAGCCAAGGGAATACGGGGTCCGCGAGGCAAGCTTTCTTT. Its translation is CASSQGNTGSARQAFF.

This chain joins TRBV27 and TRBJ2-1; tentative D call: TRBD2 (6 bases). CDR1 and CDR2 (germline): MNHEY, SMNVEV (reference sequence). The CDR3 spans 15 residues. V shed 7 bases and J shed 6 bases, with 19 bases lying between them. The CDR3 sequence: CASNSLGGGANEQFF. CDR3 coding DNA: TGTGCCAGCAATTCCCTAGGTGGCGGGGCCAATGAGCAGTTCTTC.

This clone was detected a few times. This chain uses TRBV10-1 with TRBJ2-3; D unresolved. The CDR3 is made up of 14 amino acids. With 8 bases removed from V and 2 bases from J, the gap between germline ends came to 14 bases. Per germline, CDR1 WNHNN and CDR2 SYGVQD (reference sequence). CDR3 region: CASGSDSFTDTQYF. CDR3 sequence (DNA): TGCGCCAGCGGTTCGGATAGCTTCACAGATACGCAGTATTTT.

V gene TRBV28 combines with J gene TRBJ2-7, with D hard to call. Per germline, CDR1 MDHEN and CDR2 SYDVKM. V dropped 5 bases and J dropped 4 bases, with 6 bases sitting between them. The CDR3 length is 11 residues. The CDR3 is CASSIKYEQYF. The CDR3 region has the DNA TGTGCCAGCAGTATAAAATACGAGCAGTACTTC. The full variable domain, in which reference TRBV28 and TRBJ2-7 provide the parts outside the CDR3, is DVKVTQSSRYLVKRTGEKVFLECVQDMDHENMFWYRQDPGLGLRLIYFSYDVKMKEKGDIPEGYSVSREKKERFSLILESASTNQTSMYLCASSIKYEQYFGPGTRLTVT.